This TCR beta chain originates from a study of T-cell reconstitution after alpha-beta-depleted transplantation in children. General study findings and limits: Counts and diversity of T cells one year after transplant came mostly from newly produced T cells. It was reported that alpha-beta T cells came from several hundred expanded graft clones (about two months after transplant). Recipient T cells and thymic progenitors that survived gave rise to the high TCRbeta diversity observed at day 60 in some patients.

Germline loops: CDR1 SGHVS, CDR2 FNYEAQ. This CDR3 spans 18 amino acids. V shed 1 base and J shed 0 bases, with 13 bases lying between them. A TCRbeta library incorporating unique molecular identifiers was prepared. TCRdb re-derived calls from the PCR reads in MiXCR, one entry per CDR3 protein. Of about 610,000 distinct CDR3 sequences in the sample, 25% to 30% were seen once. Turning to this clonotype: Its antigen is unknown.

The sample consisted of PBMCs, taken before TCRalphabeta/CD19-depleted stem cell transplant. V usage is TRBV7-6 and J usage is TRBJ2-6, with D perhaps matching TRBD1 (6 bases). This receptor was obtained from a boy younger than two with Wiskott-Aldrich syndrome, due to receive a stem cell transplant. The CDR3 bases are TGTGCCAGCAGCTTAGGAGGTTGGGGGCCCTCTGGGGCCAACGTCCTGACTTTC. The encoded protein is CASSLGGWGPSGANVLTF.